One and the same sample provided the 4 T cell receptor beta chains below, sequenced in a study of cytomegalovirus exposure and HLA in healthy donors. PCR used 60 Vbeta primers and 13 Jbeta primers. Sequencing was performed with immunoSEQ multiplex PCR; in TCRdb, only in-frame clones are kept and a portion is missing. The repertoire consists of approximately 150,000 clones, with 84% occurring once and the leading ten covering around 5%. Sequencing input: PBMCs. The receptors originated from a man between 18 and 29 years old in good health and CMV-seronegative.

This clone was seen only once. This chain links TRBV27 with TRBJ2-3, with 8 bases aligning to TRBD2. The CDR3 has 15 residues. Germline loops: CDR1 MNHEY, CDR2 SMNVEV (reference sequence). After removal of 6 bases from V and 6 bases from J, the junction contained 11 bases not matched to a gene. The CDR3 DNA follows: TGTGCCAGCAGACTACAAGCGGGAGTACATGATACGCAGTATTTT. As protein: CASRLQAGVHDTQYF.

Only one count was recorded for this clone. The chain joins TRBV7-9 to TRBJ2-7; TRBD1 matches 10 bases. The V segment lost 5 bases and the J segment 5 bases; nucleotides outside the gene matches: 6. Germline lookup yields CDR1 SEHNR and CDR2 FQNEAQ (reference sequence). The CDR3 is 14 amino acids. The CDR3, as DNA: TGTGCCAGCAGCAGACAGGGGGCAGACCACGAGCAGTACTTC. It specifies CASSRQGADHEQYF.

The V and J genes are TRBV27 and TRBJ1-3, with D possibly TRBD1 on 5 matching bases. Germline assignment: CDR1 MNHEY and CDR2 SMNVEV (reference sequence). Trimming removed 6 bases from V and 3 bases from J, with 12 bases in between. There are 14 residues in the CDR3. The CDR3 DNA reads TGTGCCAGCAGGCCCTTGGGGGGTGGAAACACCATATATTTT. This translates into CASRPLGGGNTIYF.

This chain joins TRBV30 and TRBJ2-3; 11 bases fit TRBD2. This CDR3 has 16 residues. J lost 4 bases, V lost 2 bases, and 8 bases had no gene match. Germline values: CDR1 GTSNPN, CDR2 SVGIG (reference sequence). The CDR3 region is CAWSTHTSGRSDTQYF. The CDR3 region has the DNA TGTGCCTGGAGTACTCACACTAGCGGGAGATCAGATACGCAGTATTTT.